The rows below give T cell receptor beta chains drawn from one sample of a study of T cells in Graves' hyperthyroidism and ophthalmopathy. From the multiplex PCR reads, TCRdb called clonotypes with MiXCR, one entry per CDR3 protein. There are under 550,000 distinct CDR3 sequences in the sample; just under 20% occur only once, and 40% to 50% lies in the top ten. Specimen: blood. The receptors here all came from a man aged 35-49 years with Graves' ophthalmopathy. CDR3s include the opening cysteine and the closing phenylalanine or tryptophan. The order of the fields is V gene, clone size, CDR3 length, D gene, J gene, CDR3 protein, CDR3 DNA. The D gene is left open where the match is weak. The size of a clone is reported for some rows only, either as once, few or many, or as a class for expanded clones.

v_call: TRBV20-1
clone_size: many
cdr3_length: 16
d_call: TRBD2
j_call: TRBJ2-1
cdr3_aa: CSASDTTSGTYNEQFF
cdr3_nt: TGCAGTGCTAGCGACACAACTAGCGGGACCTACAATGAGCAGTTCTTC

v_call: TRBV18
clone_size: many
cdr3_length: 13
d_call: .
j_call: TRBJ1-3
cdr3_aa: CASRESSGNTIYF
cdr3_nt: TGTGCCAGCCGAGAGAGCTCTGGAAACACCATATATTTT

v_call: TRBV6-1
clone_size: .
cdr3_length: 15
d_call: .
j_call: TRBJ2-2
cdr3_aa: CASSEPRGNTGELFF
cdr3_nt: TGTGCCAGCAGTGAACCTCGGGGGAACACCGGGGAGCTGTTTTTT

v_call: TRBV3-1
clone_size: many
cdr3_length: 14
d_call: TRBD1
j_call: TRBJ1-5
cdr3_aa: CASSQATGNQPQHF
cdr3_nt: TGTGCCAGCAGCCAAGCGACAGGGAATCAGCCCCAGCATTTT

v_call: TRBV6-2/TRBV6-3
clone_size: few
cdr3_length: 15
d_call: TRBD2
j_call: TRBJ2-1
cdr3_aa: CASSDPGLAINEQFF
cdr3_nt: TGTGCCAGCAGTGATCCGGGACTAGCGATCAATGAGCAGTTCTTC

v_call: TRBV27
clone_size: .
cdr3_length: 14
d_call: .
j_call: TRBJ1-1
cdr3_aa: CASSQDHKGTEAFF
cdr3_nt: TGTGCCAGCAGCCAGGACCATAAGGGCACTGAAGCTTTCTTT

v_call: TRBV6-1
clone_size: many
cdr3_length: 13
d_call: TRBD2
j_call: TRBJ2-5
cdr3_aa: CASSRGGHETQYF
cdr3_nt: TGTGCCAGCAGTCGGGGGGGCCACGAGACCCAGTACTTC

v_call: TRBV12-3/TRBV12-4
clone_size: .
cdr3_length: 13
d_call: .
j_call: TRBJ1-5
cdr3_aa: CASSLFSNQPQHF
cdr3_nt: TGTGCCAGCAGTTTGTTTAGCAATCAGCCCCAGCATTTT

v_call: TRBV20-1
clone_size: many
cdr3_length: 17
d_call: TRBD1
j_call: TRBJ2-1
cdr3_aa: CSARDIRGQGIWNEQFF
cdr3_nt: TGCAGTGCTAGAGATATTAGGGGACAGGGAATTTGGAATGAGCAGTTCTTC

v_call: TRBV6-2/TRBV6-3
clone_size: many
cdr3_length: 15
d_call: TRBD2
j_call: TRBJ2-3
cdr3_aa: CASSYAAGGRDTQYF
cdr3_nt: TGTGCCAGCAGTTACGCAGCGGGAGGAAGAGATACGCAGTATTTT

v_call: TRBV27
clone_size: many
cdr3_length: 16
d_call: TRBD2
j_call: TRBJ2-1
cdr3_aa: CASSPGLAGAYNEQFF
cdr3_nt: TGTGCCAGCAGTCCAGGACTAGCGGGGGCCTACAATGAGCAGTTCTTC

v_call: TRBV2
clone_size: many
cdr3_length: 12
d_call: .
j_call: TRBJ2-5
cdr3_aa: CASRSNQETQYF
cdr3_nt: TGTGCCAGCAGGAGTAACCAAGAGACCCAGTACTTC

v_call: TRBV18
clone_size: .
cdr3_length: 14
d_call: .
j_call: TRBJ1-4
cdr3_aa: CASSPVPGNEKLFF
cdr3_nt: TGTGCCAGCTCACCAGTGCCGGGGAATGAAAAACTGTTTTTT

v_call: TRBV28
clone_size: many
cdr3_length: 15
d_call: .
j_call: TRBJ1-5
cdr3_aa: CASTSEHFSNQPQHF
cdr3_nt: TGTGCCAGCACCTCGGAACATTTTAGCAATCAGCCCCAGCATTTT

v_call: TRBV6-2/TRBV6-3
clone_size: .
cdr3_length: 16
d_call: .
j_call: TRBJ1-1
cdr3_aa: CASLRTAQTSATEAFF
cdr3_nt: TGTGCCAGCCTAAGGACAGCCCAAACTAGTGCGACTGAAGCTTTCTTT

v_call: TRBV27
clone_size: many
cdr3_length: 16
d_call: TRBD2
j_call: TRBJ2-1
cdr3_aa: CATAGEGLYLYNEQFF
cdr3_nt: TGTGCCACCGCTGGGGAGGGGCTCTACCTCTACAATGAGCAGTTCTTC

v_call: TRBV6-1
clone_size: .
cdr3_length: 13
d_call: .
j_call: TRBJ1-5
cdr3_aa: CASSYALHQPQHF
cdr3_nt: TGTGCCAGCAGTTATGCCCTTCATCAGCCCCAGCATTTT

v_call: TRBV4-1
clone_size: few
cdr3_length: 17
d_call: .
j_call: TRBJ1-2
cdr3_aa: CASSQDSLQGLDYGYTF
cdr3_nt: TGCGCCAGCAGCCAGGATTCACTACAGGGTCTTGACTATGGCTACACCTTC

v_call: TRBV7-2
clone_size: .
cdr3_length: 15
d_call: TRBD2
j_call: TRBJ2-5
cdr3_aa: CASSLRSSREGTQYF
cdr3_nt: TGTGCCAGCAGCTTACGGTCGTCGAGGGAGGGGACCCAGTACTTC

v_call: TRBV5-5
clone_size: .
cdr3_length: 15
d_call: .
j_call: TRBJ1-2
cdr3_aa: CASSPALSANYGYTF
cdr3_nt: TGTGCCAGCAGCCCTGCGTTATCAGCTAACTATGGCTACACCTTC

v_call: TRBV19
clone_size: few
cdr3_length: 14
d_call: .
j_call: TRBJ1-1
cdr3_aa: CASNRGAMNTEAFF
cdr3_nt: TGTGCCAGTAACCGGGGGGCGATGAACACTGAAGCTTTCTTT

v_call: TRBV5-4
clone_size: .
cdr3_length: 13
d_call: .
j_call: TRBJ1-1
cdr3_aa: CASSPRQKAEAFF
cdr3_nt: TGTGCCAGCAGCCCAAGACAGAAGGCTGAAGCTTTCTTT

v_call: TRBV7-2
clone_size: many
cdr3_length: 13
d_call: TRBD1
j_call: TRBJ2-7
cdr3_aa: CASSLTGGDEQYF
cdr3_nt: TGTGCCAGCAGCCTTACAGGGGGCGACGAGCAGTACTTC

v_call: TRBV5-5
clone_size: .
cdr3_length: 17
d_call: TRBD1
j_call: TRBJ1-3
cdr3_aa: CASSLAKGQGLRNTIYF
cdr3_nt: TGTGCCAGCAGCTTGGCCAAGGGACAGGGCTTGCGGAACACCATATATTTT

v_call: TRBV6-1
clone_size: .
cdr3_length: 14
d_call: TRBD2
j_call: TRBJ2-3
cdr3_aa: CASSESGGRDTQYF
cdr3_nt: TGTGCCAGCAGTGAGTCGGGAGGGAGAGATACGCAGTATTTT

v_call: TRBV5-8
clone_size: once
cdr3_length: 15
d_call: TRBD1
j_call: TRBJ2-7
cdr3_aa: CASSSFGQGSYEQYF
cdr3_nt: TGTGCCAGCAGTTCGTTCGGACAGGGCTCCTACGAGCAGTACTTC

v_call: TRBV18
clone_size: .
cdr3_length: 18
d_call: TRBD1
j_call: TRBJ2-7
cdr3_aa: CASSPPVGTGGMAYEQYF
cdr3_nt: TGTGCCAGCTCACCACCAGTCGGTACAGGGGGAATGGCCTACGAGCAGTACTTC

v_call: TRBV6-1
clone_size: .
cdr3_length: 18
d_call: TRBD2
j_call: TRBJ2-7
cdr3_aa: CACSEAGSGGALSYEQYF
cdr3_nt: TGTGCCTGCAGTGAAGCCGGTAGCGGGGGGGCCCTATCCTACGAGCAGTACTTC

v_call: TRBV6-1
clone_size: .
cdr3_length: 15
d_call: .
j_call: TRBJ2-7
cdr3_aa: CASSATRGSSYEQYF
cdr3_nt: TGTGCCAGCAGCGCGACCCGGGGGAGCTCCTACGAGCAGTACTTC

v_call: TRBV14
clone_size: few
cdr3_length: 15
d_call: TRBD2
j_call: TRBJ2-3
cdr3_aa: CASSPQRGKTDTQYF
cdr3_nt: TGTGCCAGCAGCCCGCAGCGGGGAAAGACAGATACGCAGTATTTT

v_call: TRBV9
clone_size: .
cdr3_length: 17
d_call: .
j_call: TRBJ1-2
cdr3_aa: CASSDRRAALSNYGYTF
cdr3_nt: TGTGCCAGCAGCGATCGGAGGGCAGCCCTGTCGAACTATGGCTACACCTTC

v_call: TRBV20-1
clone_size: many
cdr3_length: 12
d_call: .
j_call: TRBJ1-5
cdr3_aa: CSAPTRPGPQHF
cdr3_nt: TGCAGTGCCCCGACACGGCCCGGGCCCCAGCATTTT

v_call: TRBV7-9
clone_size: few
cdr3_length: 15
d_call: .
j_call: TRBJ1-1
cdr3_aa: CASSLFGGQMTEAFF
cdr3_nt: TGTGCCAGCAGCTTATTCGGGGGGCAAATGACTGAAGCTTTCTTT

v_call: TRBV7-3
clone_size: many
cdr3_length: 13
d_call: .
j_call: TRBJ2-3
cdr3_aa: CASSATQGSPQYF
cdr3_nt: TGTGCCAGCAGCGCTACTCAGGGGTCTCCGCAGTATTTT

v_call: TRBV5-1
clone_size: .
cdr3_length: 13
d_call: .
j_call: TRBJ1-2
cdr3_aa: CASSLEGGEGYTF
cdr3_nt: TGCGCCAGCAGCTTGGAAGGGGGTGAGGGCTACACCTTC

v_call: TRBV5-1
clone_size: few
cdr3_length: 13
d_call: .
j_call: TRBJ1-1
cdr3_aa: CASSLGLTGEAFF
cdr3_nt: TGCGCCAGCAGCTTGGGCTTGACAGGAGAAGCTTTCTTT

v_call: TRBV7-8
clone_size: .
cdr3_length: 15
d_call: TRBD1
j_call: TRBJ1-5
cdr3_aa: CASSLNRGDNQPQHF
cdr3_nt: TGTGCCAGCAGCTTAAACAGGGGCGACAATCAGCCCCAGCATTTT

v_call: TRBV20-1
clone_size: few
cdr3_length: 14
d_call: .
j_call: TRBJ1-3
cdr3_aa: CSVRGEAHGNTIYF
cdr3_nt: TGCAGTGTGCGGGGCGAGGCTCATGGAAACACCATATATTTT

v_call: TRBV12-3/TRBV12-4
clone_size: many
cdr3_length: 15
d_call: .
j_call: TRBJ1-5
cdr3_aa: CASSSQGGSNQPQHF
cdr3_nt: TGTGCCAGCAGTTCACAGGGTGGTAGCAATCAGCCCCAGCATTTT

v_call: TRBV7-6
clone_size: .
cdr3_length: 14
d_call: .
j_call: TRBJ2-7
cdr3_aa: CASSLDPSSGEQYF
cdr3_nt: TGTGCCAGCAGCTTAGACCCCTCGTCGGGGGAGCAGTACTTC

v_call: TRBV28
clone_size: .
cdr3_length: 12
d_call: .
j_call: TRBJ1-2
cdr3_aa: CATHPPHYGYTF
cdr3_nt: TGTGCCACTCACCCTCCCCACTATGGCTACACCTTC

v_call: TRBV7-8
clone_size: many
cdr3_length: 15
d_call: .
j_call: TRBJ1-1
cdr3_aa: CASSPQGAENTEAFF
cdr3_nt: TGTGCCAGCAGCCCCCAAGGGGCAGAAAACACTGAAGCTTTCTTT

v_call: TRBV6-1
clone_size: few
cdr3_length: 10
d_call: .
j_call: TRBJ2-2
cdr3_aa: CASWTGELFF
cdr3_nt: TGTGCCAGCTGGACCGGGGAGCTGTTTTTT

v_call: TRBV27
clone_size: once
cdr3_length: 11
d_call: .
j_call: TRBJ2-1
cdr3_aa: CASEGGNEQFF
cdr3_nt: TGTGCCAGCGAAGGAGGCAATGAGCAGTTCTTC

v_call: TRBV5-1
clone_size: many
cdr3_length: 14
d_call: .
j_call: TRBJ2-3
cdr3_aa: CASSLELATDTQYF
cdr3_nt: TGCGCCAGCAGCTTGGAACTAGCAACAGATACGCAGTATTTT

v_call: TRBV29-1
clone_size: .
cdr3_length: 11
d_call: .
j_call: TRBJ1-2
cdr3_aa: CSLRTVDGYTF
cdr3_nt: TGCAGCCTGCGGACAGTCGATGGCTACACCTTC

v_call: TRBV5-1
clone_size: .
cdr3_length: 17
d_call: TRBD2
j_call: TRBJ2-1
cdr3_aa: CASKFGSGGARYNEQFF
cdr3_nt: TGCGCCAGCAAATTCGGGAGCGGGGGGGCCCGATACAATGAGCAGTTCTTC

v_call: TRBV20-1
clone_size: many
cdr3_length: 12
d_call: .
j_call: TRBJ1-5
cdr3_aa: CSATGFNQPQHF
cdr3_nt: TGCAGTGCTACTGGGTTCAATCAGCCCCAGCATTTT

v_call: TRBV6-5
clone_size: many
cdr3_length: 14
d_call: .
j_call: TRBJ1-2
cdr3_aa: CASSYSGQDYGYTF
cdr3_nt: TGTGCCAGCAGTTACTCGGGGCAGGATTATGGCTACACCTTC